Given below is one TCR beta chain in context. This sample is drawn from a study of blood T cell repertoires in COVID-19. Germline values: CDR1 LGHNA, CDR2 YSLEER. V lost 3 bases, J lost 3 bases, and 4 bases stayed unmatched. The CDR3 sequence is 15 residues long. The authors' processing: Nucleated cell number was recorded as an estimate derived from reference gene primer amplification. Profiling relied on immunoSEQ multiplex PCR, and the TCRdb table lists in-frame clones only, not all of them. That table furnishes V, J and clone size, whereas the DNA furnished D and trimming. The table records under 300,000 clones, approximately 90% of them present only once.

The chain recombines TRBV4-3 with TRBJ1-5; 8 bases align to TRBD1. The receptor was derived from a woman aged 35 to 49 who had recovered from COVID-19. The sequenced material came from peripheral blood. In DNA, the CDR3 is TGCGCCAGCAGCCAGCAGACAGGGGCCAATCAGCCCCAGCATTTT. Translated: CASSQQTGANQPQHF.